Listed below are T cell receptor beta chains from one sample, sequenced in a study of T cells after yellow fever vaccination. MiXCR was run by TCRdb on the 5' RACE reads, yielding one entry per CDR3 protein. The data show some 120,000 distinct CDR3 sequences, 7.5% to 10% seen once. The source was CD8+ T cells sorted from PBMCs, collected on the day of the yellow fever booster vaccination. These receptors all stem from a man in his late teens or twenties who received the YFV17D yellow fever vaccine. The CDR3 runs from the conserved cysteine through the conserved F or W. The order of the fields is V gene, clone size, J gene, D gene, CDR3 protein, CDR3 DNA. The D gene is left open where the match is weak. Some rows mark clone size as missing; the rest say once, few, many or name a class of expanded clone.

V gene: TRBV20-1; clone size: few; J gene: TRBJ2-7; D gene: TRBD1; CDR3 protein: CSGERQGDGYEQYF; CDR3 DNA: TGCAGTGGGGAGAGACAGGGGGACGGCTACGAGCAGTACTTC
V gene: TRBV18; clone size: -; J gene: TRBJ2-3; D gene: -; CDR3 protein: CASSLEPADTQYF; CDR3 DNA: TGTGCCAGCTCACTTGAACCCGCAGATACGCAGTATTTT
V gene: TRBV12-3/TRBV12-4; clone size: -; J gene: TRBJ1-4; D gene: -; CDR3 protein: CASSIFRVATNEKLFF; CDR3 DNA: TGTGCCAGCAGTATTTTCAGGGTTGCAACTAATGAAAAACTGTTTTTT
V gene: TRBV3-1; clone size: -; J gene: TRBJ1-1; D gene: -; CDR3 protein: CASSPDQTPVEAFF; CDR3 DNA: TGTGCCAGCAGCCCCGACCAAACTCCAGTTGAAGCTTTCTTT
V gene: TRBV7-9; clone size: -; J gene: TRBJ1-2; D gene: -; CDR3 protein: CASSSRPNYGYTF; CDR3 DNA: TGTGCCAGCAGCTCCAGACCTAACTATGGCTACACCTTC
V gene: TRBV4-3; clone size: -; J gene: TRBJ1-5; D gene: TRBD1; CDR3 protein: CASSQDYLGGGAYQPQHF; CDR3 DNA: TGCGCCAGCAGCCAAGATTACCTGGGAGGGGGCGCATATCAGCCCCAGCATTTT
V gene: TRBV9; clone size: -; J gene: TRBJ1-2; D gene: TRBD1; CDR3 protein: CASSVTGGDYGYTF; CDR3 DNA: TGTGCCAGCAGCGTTACAGGGGGCGACTATGGCTACACCTTC
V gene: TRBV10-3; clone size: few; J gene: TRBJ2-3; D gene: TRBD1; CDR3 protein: CAISESWQGAADTQYF; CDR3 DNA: TGTGCCATCAGTGAGTCTTGGCAGGGGGCCGCGGATACGCAGTATTTT
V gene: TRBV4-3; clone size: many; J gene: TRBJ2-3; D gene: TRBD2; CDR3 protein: CASSQLGLANTQYF; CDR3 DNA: TGCGCCAGCAGCCAACTGGGACTAGCGAATACGCAGTATTTT
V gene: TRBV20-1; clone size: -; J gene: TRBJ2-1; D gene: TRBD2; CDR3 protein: CSAGGLAGTGSYNEQFF; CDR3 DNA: TGCAGTGCTGGGGGACTAGCGGGGACCGGCTCCTACAATGAGCAGTTCTTC
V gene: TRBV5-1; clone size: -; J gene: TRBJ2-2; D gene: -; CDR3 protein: CASSLARGANTGELFF; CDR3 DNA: TGCGCCAGCAGCTTGGCCCGAGGGGCGAACACCGGGGAGCTGTTTTTT
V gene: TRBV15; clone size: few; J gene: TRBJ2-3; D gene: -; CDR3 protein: CATSRPRTDTQYF; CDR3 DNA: TGTGCCACCAGCAGGCCGCGGACCGATACGCAGTATTTT
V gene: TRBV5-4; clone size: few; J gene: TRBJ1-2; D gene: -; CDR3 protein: CASSYSWGDRYGYTF; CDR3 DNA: TGTGCCAGCAGCTACTCTTGGGGGGATCGCTATGGCTACACCTTC
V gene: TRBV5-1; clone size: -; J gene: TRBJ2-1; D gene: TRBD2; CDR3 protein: CASRSGGLYNEQFF; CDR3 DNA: TGCGCCAGCCGTAGCGGGGGCCTTTACAATGAGCAGTTCTTC
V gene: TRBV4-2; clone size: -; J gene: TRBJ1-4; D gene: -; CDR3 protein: CASSQGGENNEKLFF; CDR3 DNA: TGTGCCAGCAGCCAAGGGGGGGAGAATAATGAAAAACTGTTTTTT
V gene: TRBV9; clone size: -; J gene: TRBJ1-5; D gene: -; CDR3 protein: CASSVVSPCITKQSFNNQPQHF; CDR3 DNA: TGTGCCAGCAGCGTAGTTTCTCCCTGTATTACGAAACAGTCCTTTAACAATCAGCCCCAGCATTTT
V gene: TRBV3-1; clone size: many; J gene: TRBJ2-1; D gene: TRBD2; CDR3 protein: CASSTRLAGGIIYNEQFF; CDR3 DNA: TGTGCCAGCAGCACCCGACTAGCGGGGGGCATCATCTACAATGAGCAGTTCTTC
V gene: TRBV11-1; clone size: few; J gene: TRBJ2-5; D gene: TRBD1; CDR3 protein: CASRTGVRETQYF; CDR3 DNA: TGTGCCAGCAGAACAGGGGTCCGGGAGACCCAGTACTTC
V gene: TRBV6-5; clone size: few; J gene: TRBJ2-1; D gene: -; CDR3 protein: CASSWGPNNEQFF; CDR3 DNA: TGTGCCAGCAGTTGGGGACCTAACAATGAGCAGTTCTTC
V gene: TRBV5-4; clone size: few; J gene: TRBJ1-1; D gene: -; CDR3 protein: CASSREGSAFF; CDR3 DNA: TGTGCCAGCAGCCGAGAAGGGAGTGCTTTCTTT
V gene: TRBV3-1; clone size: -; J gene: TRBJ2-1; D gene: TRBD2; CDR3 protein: CASSQGIGGAYYNEQFF; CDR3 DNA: TGTGCCAGCAGCCAAGGAATCGGGGGGGCCTACTACAATGAGCAGTTCTTC
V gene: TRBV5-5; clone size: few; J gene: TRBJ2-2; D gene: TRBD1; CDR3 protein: CASSFIQGVVGELFF; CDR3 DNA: TGTGCCAGCAGCTTTATACAGGGGGTGGTCGGGGAGCTGTTTTTT
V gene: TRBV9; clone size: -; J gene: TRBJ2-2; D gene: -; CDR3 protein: CASSGGTDYTGELFF; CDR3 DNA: TGTGCCAGCAGCGGCGGGACAGACTACACCGGGGAGCTGTTTTTT
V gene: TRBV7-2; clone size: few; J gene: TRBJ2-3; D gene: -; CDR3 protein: CASSFGPQGTDTQYF; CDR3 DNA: TGTGCCAGCAGCTTCGGGCCACAGGGCACAGATACGCAGTATTTT
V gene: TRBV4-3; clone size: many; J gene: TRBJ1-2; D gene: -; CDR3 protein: CASSEEGGYGYTF; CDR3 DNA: TGCGCCAGCAGCGAGGAGGGGGGCTATGGCTACACCTTC
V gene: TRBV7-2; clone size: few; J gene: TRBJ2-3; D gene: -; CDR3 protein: CASSHDIAEDTQYF; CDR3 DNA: TGTGCCAGCAGCCATGACATAGCGGAAGATACGCAGTATTTT
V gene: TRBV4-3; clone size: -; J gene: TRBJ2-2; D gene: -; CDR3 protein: CASSQDPSPTNTGELFF; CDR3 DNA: TGCGCCAGCAGCCAAGATCCTAGCCCGACGAACACCGGGGAGCTGTTTTTT
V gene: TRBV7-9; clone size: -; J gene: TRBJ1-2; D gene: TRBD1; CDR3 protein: CASSLAFGTAYSNYGYTF; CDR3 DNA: TGTGCCAGCAGCTTAGCGTTCGGGACAGCGTACTCTAACTATGGCTACACCTTC
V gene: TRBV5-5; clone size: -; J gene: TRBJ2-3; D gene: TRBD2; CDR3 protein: CASILTSSTDTQYF; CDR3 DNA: TGTGCCAGCATCCTGACTAGCAGCACAGATACGCAGTATTTT
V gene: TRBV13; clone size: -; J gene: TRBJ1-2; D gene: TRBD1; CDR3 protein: CASTEPGGGGYTF; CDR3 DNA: TGTGCCAGCACCGAACCAGGGGGCGGCGGCTACACCTTC
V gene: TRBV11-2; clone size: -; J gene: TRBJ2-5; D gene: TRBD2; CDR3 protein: CASSSTPGLAGAETQYF; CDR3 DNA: TGTGCCAGCAGCTCAACCCCCGGACTAGCGGGTGCGGAGACCCAGTACTTC
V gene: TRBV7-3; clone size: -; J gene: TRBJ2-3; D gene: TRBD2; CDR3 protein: CASSLTTEKRGPMDTQYF; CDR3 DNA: TGTGCCAGCAGCTTAACGACCGAGAAGCGGGGGCCGATGGATACGCAGTATTTT
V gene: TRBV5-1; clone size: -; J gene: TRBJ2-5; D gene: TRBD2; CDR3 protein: CASSLDGGGSQETQYF; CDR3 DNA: TGCGCCAGCAGCTTGGATGGCGGGGGGTCGCAAGAGACCCAGTACTTC
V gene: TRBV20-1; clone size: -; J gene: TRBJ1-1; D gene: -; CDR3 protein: CSARTVQAFF; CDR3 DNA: TGCAGTGCGCGGACGGTGCAAGCTTTCTTT
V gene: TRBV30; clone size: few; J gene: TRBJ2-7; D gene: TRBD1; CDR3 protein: CAWARTGEGDEQYF; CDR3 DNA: TGTGCCTGGGCTAGGACAGGGGAAGGCGACGAGCAGTACTTC
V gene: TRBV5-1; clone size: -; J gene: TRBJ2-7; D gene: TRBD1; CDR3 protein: CASSLGVKGACEQYF; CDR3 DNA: TGCGCCAGCAGCTTGGGGGTGAAGGGGGCCTGCGAGCAGTACTTC
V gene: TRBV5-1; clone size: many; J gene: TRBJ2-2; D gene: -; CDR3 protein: CASQITGELFF; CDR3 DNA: TGCGCCAGCCAGATCACCGGGGAGCTGTTTTTT
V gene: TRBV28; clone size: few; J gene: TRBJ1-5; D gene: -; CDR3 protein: CASSTTYLGNNQPQHF; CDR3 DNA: TGTGCCAGCAGTACCACATACCTTGGTAACAATCAGCCCCAGCATTTT
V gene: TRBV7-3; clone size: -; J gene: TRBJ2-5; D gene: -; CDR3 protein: CATLMGKRETQYF; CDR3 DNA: TGTGCCACACTCATGGGGAAGCGAGAGACCCAGTACTTC
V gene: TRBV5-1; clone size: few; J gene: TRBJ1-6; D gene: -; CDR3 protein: CASSSLGLANSPLHF; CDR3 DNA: TGCGCCAGCAGCTCCCTCGGCCTCGCTAATTCACCCCTCCACTTT
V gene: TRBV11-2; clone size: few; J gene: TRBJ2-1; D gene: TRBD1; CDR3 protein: CASSYLRTGSSYNEQFF; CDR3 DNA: TGTGCCAGCAGCTACCTCCGGACAGGGAGCTCCTACAATGAGCAGTTCTTC
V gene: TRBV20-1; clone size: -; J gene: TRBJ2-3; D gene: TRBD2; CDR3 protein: CSVGGADTQYF; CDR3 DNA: TGCAGTGTCGGGGGGGCAGATACGCAGTATTTT
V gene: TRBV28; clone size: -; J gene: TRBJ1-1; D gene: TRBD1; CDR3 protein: CASSSHRGGGTEAFF; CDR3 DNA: TGTGCCAGCAGTTCGCACAGGGGCGGAGGCACTGAAGCTTTCTTT